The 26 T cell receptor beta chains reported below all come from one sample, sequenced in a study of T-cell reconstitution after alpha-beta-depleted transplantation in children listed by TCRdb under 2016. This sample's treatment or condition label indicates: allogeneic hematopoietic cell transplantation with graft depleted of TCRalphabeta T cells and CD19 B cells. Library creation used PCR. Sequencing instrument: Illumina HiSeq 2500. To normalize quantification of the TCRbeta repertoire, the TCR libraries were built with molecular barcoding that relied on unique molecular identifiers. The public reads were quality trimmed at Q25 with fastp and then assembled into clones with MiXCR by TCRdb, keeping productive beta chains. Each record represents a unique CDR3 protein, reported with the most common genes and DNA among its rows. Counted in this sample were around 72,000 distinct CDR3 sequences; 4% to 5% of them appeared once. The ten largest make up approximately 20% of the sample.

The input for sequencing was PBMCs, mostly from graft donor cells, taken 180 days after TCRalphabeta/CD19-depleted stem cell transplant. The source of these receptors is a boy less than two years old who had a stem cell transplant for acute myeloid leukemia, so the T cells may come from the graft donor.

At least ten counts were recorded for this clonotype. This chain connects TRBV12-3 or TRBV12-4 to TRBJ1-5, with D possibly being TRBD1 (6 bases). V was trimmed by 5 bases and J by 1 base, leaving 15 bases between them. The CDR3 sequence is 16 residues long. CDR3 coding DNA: TGTGCCAGCAGTCTAAGAGGGGGTTTAAGCAATCAGCCCCAGCATTTT. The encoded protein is CASSLRGGLSNQPQHF.

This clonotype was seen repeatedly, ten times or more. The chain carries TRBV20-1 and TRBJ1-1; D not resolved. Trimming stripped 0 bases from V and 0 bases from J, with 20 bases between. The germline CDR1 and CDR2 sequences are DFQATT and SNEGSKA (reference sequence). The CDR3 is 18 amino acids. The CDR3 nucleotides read TGCAGTGCTAGAGATAGGCTTTTTCTCTATCTCGTGAACACTGAAGCTTTCTTT. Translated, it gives CSARDRLFLYLVNTEAFF.

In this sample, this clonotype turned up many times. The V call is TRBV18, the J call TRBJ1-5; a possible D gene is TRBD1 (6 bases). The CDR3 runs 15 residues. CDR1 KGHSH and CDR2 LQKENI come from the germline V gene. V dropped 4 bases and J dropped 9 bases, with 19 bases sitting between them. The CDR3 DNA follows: TGTGCCAGCTCACTACGGACGGGGGCGGAGGGGCCCCAGCATTTT. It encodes CASSLRTGAEGPQHF.

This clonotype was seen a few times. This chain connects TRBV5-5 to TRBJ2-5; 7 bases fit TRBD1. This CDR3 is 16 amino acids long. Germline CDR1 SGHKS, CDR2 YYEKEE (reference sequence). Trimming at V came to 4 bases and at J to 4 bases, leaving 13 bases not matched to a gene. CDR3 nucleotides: TGTGCCAGCAGCGCCGCCGACAGGGTGGGCCGAGAGACCCAGTACTTC. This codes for CASSAADRVGRETQYF.

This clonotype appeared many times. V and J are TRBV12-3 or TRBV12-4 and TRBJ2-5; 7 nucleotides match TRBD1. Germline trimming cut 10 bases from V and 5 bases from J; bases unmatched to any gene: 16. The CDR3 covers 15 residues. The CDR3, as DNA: TGTGCCACCGCTCCTATAGAGGGGGCTGGGGAGACCCAGTACTTC. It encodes CATAPIEGAGETQYF.

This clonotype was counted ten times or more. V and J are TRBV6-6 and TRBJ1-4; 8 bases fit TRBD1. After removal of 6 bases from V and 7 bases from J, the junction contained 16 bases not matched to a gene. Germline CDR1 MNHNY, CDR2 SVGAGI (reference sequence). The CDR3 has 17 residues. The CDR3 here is CASRNSVRQGSGEKLFF. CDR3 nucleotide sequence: TGTGCCAGCAGGAACTCCGTGAGACAGGGGTCGGGTGAAAAACTGTTTTTT.

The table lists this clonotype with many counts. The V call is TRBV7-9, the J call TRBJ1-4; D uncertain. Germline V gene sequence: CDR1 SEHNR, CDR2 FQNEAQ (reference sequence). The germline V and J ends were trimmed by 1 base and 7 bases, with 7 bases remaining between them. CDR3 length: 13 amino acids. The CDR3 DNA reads TGTGCCAGCAGCTTAGGAACCGTTGAAAAACTGTTTTTT. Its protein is CASSLGTVEKLFF.

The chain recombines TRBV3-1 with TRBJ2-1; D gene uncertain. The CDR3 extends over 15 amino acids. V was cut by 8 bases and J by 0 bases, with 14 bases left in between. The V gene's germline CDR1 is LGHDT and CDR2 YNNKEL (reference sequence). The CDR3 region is CASCTPTSSYNEQFF. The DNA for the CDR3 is TGTGCCAGCTGCACACCGACCAGCTCCTACAATGAGCAGTTCTTC.

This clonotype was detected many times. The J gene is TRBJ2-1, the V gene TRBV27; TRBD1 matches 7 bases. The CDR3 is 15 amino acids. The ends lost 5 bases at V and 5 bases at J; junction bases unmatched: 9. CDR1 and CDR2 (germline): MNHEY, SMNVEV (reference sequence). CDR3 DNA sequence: TGTGCCAGCAGTACCTTACCCGGGACAGACAATGAGCAGTTCTTC. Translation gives CASSTLPGTDNEQFF.

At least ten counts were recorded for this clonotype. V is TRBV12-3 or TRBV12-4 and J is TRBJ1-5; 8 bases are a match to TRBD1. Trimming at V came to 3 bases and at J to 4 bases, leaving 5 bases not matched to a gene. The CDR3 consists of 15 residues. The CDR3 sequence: CASSFPGTGNQPQHF. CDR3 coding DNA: TGTGCCAGCAGTTTTCCCGGGACAGGAAATCAGCCCCAGCATTTT.

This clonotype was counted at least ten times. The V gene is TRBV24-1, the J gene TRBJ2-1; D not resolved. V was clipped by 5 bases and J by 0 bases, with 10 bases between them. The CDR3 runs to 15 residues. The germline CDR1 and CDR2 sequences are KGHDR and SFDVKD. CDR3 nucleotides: TGTGCCACCAGTGGGCGTTTAAGCTCCTACAATGAGCAGTTCTTC. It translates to CATSGRLSSYNEQFF.

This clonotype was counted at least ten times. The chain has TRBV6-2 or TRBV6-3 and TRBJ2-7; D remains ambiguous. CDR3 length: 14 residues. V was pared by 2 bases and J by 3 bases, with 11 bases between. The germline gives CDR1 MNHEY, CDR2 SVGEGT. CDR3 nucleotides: TGTGCCAGCAGTTACCAGAGTAGGATCTACGAGCAGTACTTC. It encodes CASSYQSRIYEQYF.

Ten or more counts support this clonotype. CDR3 DNA: TGCAGTGCTAGAGGTTCCGTATCCTACGAGCAGTACTTC. Translating it yields CSARGSVSYEQYF. The chain has TRBV20-1 and TRBJ2-7, with D unclear. Germline V gene lookup returns CDR1 DFQATT and CDR2 SNEGSKA (reference sequence). Trimming shortened V by 1 base and J by 1 base, and 8 bases separated the two germline ends. This CDR3 has 13 residues.

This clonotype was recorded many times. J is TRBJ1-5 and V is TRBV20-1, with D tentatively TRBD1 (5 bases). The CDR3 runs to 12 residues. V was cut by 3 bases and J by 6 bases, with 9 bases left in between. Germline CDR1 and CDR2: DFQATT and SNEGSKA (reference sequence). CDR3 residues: CSARGGAQPQHF. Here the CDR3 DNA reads TGCAGTGCTAGGGGAGGGGCTCAGCCCCAGCATTTT.

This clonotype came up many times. The CDR3 DNA reads TGTGCCAGCAGCCGCGGACAGGGGAGGTACGAGCAGTACTTC. Residues: CASSRGQGRYEQYF. The rearrangement joins TRBV7-8 to TRBJ2-7; 9 bases fit TRBD1. CDR1 is SGHVS, CDR2 FQNEAQ, per germline. The V and J ends lost 5 bases and 4 bases, in that order; junction bases with no gene match: 6. The CDR3 length is 14 residues.

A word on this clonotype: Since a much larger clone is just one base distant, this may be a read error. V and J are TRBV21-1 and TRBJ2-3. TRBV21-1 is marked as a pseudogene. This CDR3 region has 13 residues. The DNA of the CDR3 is TGTGCCAGCGGCAAGGGAAGCACAGATACGCAGTATTTT. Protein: CASGKGSTDTQYF.

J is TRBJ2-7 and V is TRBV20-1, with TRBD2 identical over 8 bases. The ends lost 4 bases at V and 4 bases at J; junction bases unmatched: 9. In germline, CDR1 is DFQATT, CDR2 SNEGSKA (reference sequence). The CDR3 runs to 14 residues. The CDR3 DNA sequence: TGCAGTGCTACGGGACGGGGGGGGGTGTACGAGCAGTACGTC. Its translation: CSATGRGGVYEQYV.

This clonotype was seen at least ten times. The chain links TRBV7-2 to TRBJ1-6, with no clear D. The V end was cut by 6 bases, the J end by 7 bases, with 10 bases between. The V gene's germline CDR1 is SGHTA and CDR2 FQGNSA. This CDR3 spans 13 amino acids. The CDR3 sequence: CASSSVGNSPLHF. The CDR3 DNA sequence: TGTGCCAGCAGTTCAGTGGGGAATTCACCCCTCCACTTT.

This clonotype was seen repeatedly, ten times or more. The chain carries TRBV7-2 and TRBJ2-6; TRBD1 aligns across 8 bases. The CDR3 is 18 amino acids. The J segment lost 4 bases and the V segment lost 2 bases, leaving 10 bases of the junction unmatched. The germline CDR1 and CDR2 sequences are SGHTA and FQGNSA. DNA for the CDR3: TGTGCCAGCAGCTTACAGGGGGCCTTAGCTACGGGGGCCAACGTCCTGACTTTC. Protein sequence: CASSLQGALATGANVLTF.

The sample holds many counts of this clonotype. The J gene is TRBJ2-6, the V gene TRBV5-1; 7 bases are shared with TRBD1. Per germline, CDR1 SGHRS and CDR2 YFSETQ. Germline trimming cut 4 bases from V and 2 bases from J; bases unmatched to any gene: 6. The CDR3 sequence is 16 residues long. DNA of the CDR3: TGCGCCAGCAGCCTGACAACAGGGGCTGGGGCCAACGTCCTGACTTTC. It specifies CASSLTTGAGANVLTF. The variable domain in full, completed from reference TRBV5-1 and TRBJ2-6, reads KAGVTQTPRYLIKTRGQQVTLSCSPISGHRSVSWYQQTPGQGLQFLFEYFSETQRNKGNFPGRFSGRQFSNSRSEMNVSTLELGDSALYLCASSLTTGAGANVLTFGAGSRLTVL.

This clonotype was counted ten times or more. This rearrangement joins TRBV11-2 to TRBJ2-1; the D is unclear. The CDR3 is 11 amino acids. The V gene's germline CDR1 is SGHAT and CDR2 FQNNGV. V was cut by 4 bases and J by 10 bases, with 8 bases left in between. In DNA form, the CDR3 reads TGTGCCAGCAGCTCCCCGTACGAGCAGTTCTTC. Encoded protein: CASSSPYEQFF.

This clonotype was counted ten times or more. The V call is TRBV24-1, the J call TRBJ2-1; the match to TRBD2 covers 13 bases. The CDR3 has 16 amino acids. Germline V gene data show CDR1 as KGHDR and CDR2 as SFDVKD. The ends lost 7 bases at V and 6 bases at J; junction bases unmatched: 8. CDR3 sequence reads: CATSMTSGGFGNEQFF. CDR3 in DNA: TGTGCCACCAGCATGACTAGCGGGGGGTTCGGCAATGAGCAGTTCTTC.

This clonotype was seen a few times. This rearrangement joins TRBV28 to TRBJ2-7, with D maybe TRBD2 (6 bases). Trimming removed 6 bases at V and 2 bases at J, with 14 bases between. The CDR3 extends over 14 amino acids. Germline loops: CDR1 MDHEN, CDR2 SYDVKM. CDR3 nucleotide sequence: TGTGCCAGCAGGGCCTGGGGGGAACCCTACGAGCAGTACGTC. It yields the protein CASRAWGEPYEQYV.

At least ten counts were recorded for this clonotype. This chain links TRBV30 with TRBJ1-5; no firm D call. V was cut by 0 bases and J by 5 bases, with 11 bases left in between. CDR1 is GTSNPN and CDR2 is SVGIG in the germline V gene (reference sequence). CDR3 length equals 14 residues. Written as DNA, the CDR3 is TGTGCCTGGAGTGTACCGGCCAGCTATCAGCCCCAGCATTTT. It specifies CAWSVPASYQPQHF.

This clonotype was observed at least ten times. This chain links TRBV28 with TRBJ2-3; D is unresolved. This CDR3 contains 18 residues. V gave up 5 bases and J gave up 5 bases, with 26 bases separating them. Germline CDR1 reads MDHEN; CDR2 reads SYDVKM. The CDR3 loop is CASSRPRVLVRSVDTQYF. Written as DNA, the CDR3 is TGTGCCAGCAGTCGACCTCGGGTGCTAGTTCGGAGCGTAGATACGCAGTATTTT.

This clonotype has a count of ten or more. The CDR3 spells CASCDRENNEQFF. The CDR3 DNA reads as TGTGCCAGCTGTGACAGGGAGAACAATGAGCAGTTCTTC. The V gene is TRBV11-2, the J gene TRBJ2-1, with 7 bases matching TRBD1. After removal of 8 bases from V and 5 bases from J, the junction contained 6 bases not matched to a gene. This CDR3 has 13 residues. Germline CDR1 reads SGHAT; CDR2 reads FQNNGV.